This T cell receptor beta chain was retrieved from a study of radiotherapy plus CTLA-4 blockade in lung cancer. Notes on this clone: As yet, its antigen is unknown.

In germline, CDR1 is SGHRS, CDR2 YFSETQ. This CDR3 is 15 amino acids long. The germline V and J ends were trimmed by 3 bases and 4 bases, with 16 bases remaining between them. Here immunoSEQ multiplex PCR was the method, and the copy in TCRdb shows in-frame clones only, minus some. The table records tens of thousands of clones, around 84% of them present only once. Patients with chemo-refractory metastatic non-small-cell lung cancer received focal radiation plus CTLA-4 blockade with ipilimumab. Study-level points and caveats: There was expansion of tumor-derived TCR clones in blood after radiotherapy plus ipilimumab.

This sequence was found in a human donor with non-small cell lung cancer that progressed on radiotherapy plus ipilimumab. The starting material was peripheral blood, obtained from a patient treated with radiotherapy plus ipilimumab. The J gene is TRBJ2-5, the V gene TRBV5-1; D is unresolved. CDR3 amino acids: CASSSTSLLGETQYF. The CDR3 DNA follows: TGCGCCAGCAGCTCAACATCTCTTCTCGGAGAGACCCAGTACTTC.